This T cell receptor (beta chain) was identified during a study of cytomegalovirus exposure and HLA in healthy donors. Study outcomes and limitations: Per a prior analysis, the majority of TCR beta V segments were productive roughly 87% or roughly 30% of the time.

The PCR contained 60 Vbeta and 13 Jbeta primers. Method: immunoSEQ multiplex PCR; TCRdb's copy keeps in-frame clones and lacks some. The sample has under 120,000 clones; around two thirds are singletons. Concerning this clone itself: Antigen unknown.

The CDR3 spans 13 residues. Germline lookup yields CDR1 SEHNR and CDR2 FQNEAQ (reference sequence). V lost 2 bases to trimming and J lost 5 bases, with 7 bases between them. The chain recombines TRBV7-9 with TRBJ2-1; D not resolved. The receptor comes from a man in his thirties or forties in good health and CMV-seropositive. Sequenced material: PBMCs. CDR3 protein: CASSLQYDNEQFF. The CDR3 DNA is TGTGCCAGCAGCTTACAGTATGACAATGAGCAGTTCTTC.